Below are 14 T cell receptor beta chains sequenced from a single sample in a study of T cell changes during pregnancy in multiple sclerosis. The method was immunoSEQ multiplex PCR; TCRdb's version includes in-frame clones alone and lacks a portion of them. Of about 67,000 clones listed, more than 85% are singletons. Here the sequenced sample was peripheral blood, taken in the first trimester of pregnancy. The receptor source for this set is a female donor with multiple sclerosis, enrolled in a pregnancy study.

The chain employs TRBV28 and TRBJ2-3; 9 bases align to TRBD1. Germline-derived CDR1 and CDR2 are MDHEN and SYDVKM. The CDR3 is made up of 16 amino acids. V trimming: 6 bases; J trimming: 2 bases; junction bases outside the gene matches: 9. The CDR3 sequence is CASSRHRTGDTDTQYF. The DNA for the CDR3 is TGTGCCAGCAGCCGGCACAGGACAGGGGACACAGATACGCAGTATTTT.

The chain recombines TRBV5-5 with TRBJ2-1; 15 bases agree with TRBD2. Per germline, CDR1 SGHKS and CDR2 YYEKEE (reference sequence). The CDR3 is 18 amino acids. V was pared by 4 bases and J by 10 bases, with 15 bases of the junction left unmatched. The CDR3 coding sequence is TGTGCCAGCAGCCTCGAGATTTGGACTAGCGGGAGGGCCCGAGAGCAGTTCTTC. It specifies CASSLEIWTSGRAREQFF.

This clone was observed a few times. CDR3 coding DNA: TGTGCCTGGAGCGACGGACAGGCCGACTATGGCTACACCTTC. Its translation is CAWSDGQADYGYTF. The J gene is TRBJ1-2, the V gene TRBV30; 7 nucleotides align to TRBD1. The CDR3 runs to 14 residues. The J segment lost 3 bases and the V segment lost 3 bases, leaving 7 bases of the junction unmatched. Germline CDR1 is GTSNPN and CDR2 is SVGIG (reference sequence). Together with reference TRBV30 and TRBJ1-2, the CDR3 gives the full variable domain: SQTIHQWPATLVQPVGSPLSLECTVEGTSNPNLYWYRQAAGRGLQLLFYSVGIGQISSEVPQNLSASRPQDRQFILSSKKLLLSDSGFYLCAWSDGQADYGYTFGSGTRLTVV.

V gene TRBV9 combines with J gene TRBJ2-1; 15 bases map to TRBD2. J was trimmed by 10 bases and V by 4 bases; bases with no gene match: 9. There are 16 residues in the CDR3. The germline CDR1 and CDR2 sequences are SGDLS and YYNGEE. The CDR3, as DNA: TGTGCCAGCAGCATCACCGGGACTAGCGGGGGGTGGGAGCAGTTCTTC. The encoded protein is CASSITGTSGGWEQFF. Drawing the rest from reference TRBV9 and TRBJ2-1, the complete variable domain is DSGVTQTPKHLITATGQRVTLRCSPRSGDLSVYWYQQSLDQGLQFLIQYYNGEERAKGNILERFSAQQFPDLHSELNLSSLELGDSALYFCASSITGTSGGWEQFFGPGTRLTVL.

The rearrangement uses TRBV7-2 and TRBJ1-2; maybe TRBD1 (5 bases). The CDR3 consists of 16 residues. V was shortened by 2 bases and J by 1 base, with 14 bases between the two germline ends. Germline V gene lookup returns CDR1 SGHTA and CDR2 FQGNSA. The CDR3 sequence: CASSLPSGGGNYGYTF. The CDR3 DNA reads TGTGCCAGCAGCTTACCATCTGGGGGGGGTAACTATGGCTACACCTTC.

DNA of the CDR3: TGTGCCAGCGGCCACGTCAGGGGCTGGGAGACCCAGTACTTC. As protein: CASGHVRGWETQYF. The chain employs TRBV5-6 and TRBJ2-5, with D perhaps TRBD1 (6 bases). V was shortened by 7 bases and J by 5 bases, with 18 bases between the two germline ends. This CDR3 is 14 amino acids long. CDR1 SGHDT and CDR2 YYEEEE come from the germline V gene.

This clone was seen a handful of times. The chain links TRBV30 to TRBJ1-1; D remains ambiguous. Germline V lookup: CDR1 GTSNPN, CDR2 SVGIG (reference sequence). CDR3 size: 13 residues. The V gene lost 3 bases and the J gene lost 4 bases, with 12 bases spanning the gap. DNA for the CDR3: TGTGCCTGGAGCCAGATCAGGCGCACTGAAGCTTTCTTT. Encoded protein: CAWSQIRRTEAFF.

This clone was detected only a few times. The genes are TRBV6-1 and TRBJ2-7; possible D gene TRBD1, 6 bases. There are 12 residues in the CDR3. V was pared by 6 bases and J by 11 bases, with 17 bases between. CDR1 is MNHNS, CDR2 SASEGT, per germline. CDR3 coding DNA: TGTGCCAGCAGGCAGTGGGGGCAGGACGAGTACTTC. Protein sequence: CASRQWGQDEYF.

CDR3 sequence reads: CAISEPRDLNIQYF. CDR3 in DNA: TGTGCCATCAGTGAGCCACGGGACTTAAACATTCAGTACTTC. The chain has TRBV10-3 and TRBJ2-4, with a possible D match to TRBD2 (6 bases). The CDR3 loop spans 14 amino acids. V was pared by 2 bases and J by 6 bases, with 11 bases between. Per the germline V gene, CDR1 is ENHRY and CDR2 is SYGVKD.

This rearrangement joins TRBV27 to TRBJ2-7; weak D call: TRBD2 (6 bases). CDR3 size: 15 residues. Germline CDR1 and CDR2: MNHEY and SMNVEV (reference sequence). The V and J ends lost 2 bases and 0 bases respectively, with 11 bases between them. The CDR3 reads CASSLRGTYSYEQYF. CDR3 DNA: TGTGCCAGCAGTTTACGGGGGACTTACTCCTACGAGCAGTACTTC.

CDR3 sequence (DNA): TGTGCCAGCAGAGACCCAGGGGGCTATGGCTACACCTTC. Protein product: CASRDPGGYGYTF. The J gene is TRBJ1-2, the V gene TRBV6-1; 7 bases agree with TRBD1. After removal of 6 bases from V and 4 bases from J, the junction contained 5 bases not matched to a gene. Germline loops: CDR1 MNHNS, CDR2 SASEGT. There are 13 residues in the CDR3.

The chain combines TRBV5-5 with TRBJ2-5; maybe TRBD2 (6 bases). Per germline, CDR1 SGHKS and CDR2 YYEKEE (reference sequence). V dropped 2 bases and J dropped 1 base, with 15 bases sitting between them. There are 16 residues in the CDR3. CDR3 residues: CASSFLARPLQETQYF. In DNA form, the CDR3 reads TGTGCCAGCAGCTTCCTAGCGAGACCGCTCCAAGAGACCCAGTACTTC.

The CDR3 nucleotides are TGCGCCAGCAGCCAAGATAGGGGGACAGGGGGACCCGGGGCCAACGTCCTGACTTTC. Its protein product is CASSQDRGTGGPGANVLTF. V and J are TRBV4-1 and TRBJ2-6; 11 bases match TRBD1. This CDR3 is built from 19 residues. With V trimmed by 0 bases and J by 4 bases, 8 bases remained unmatched. Germline CDR1 MGHRA, CDR2 YSYEKL.

The V call is TRBV18, the J call TRBJ2-1; TRBD2 matches 7 bases. This CDR3 has 16 amino acids. V shed 0 bases and J 4 bases; nucleotides not matched to a gene: 6. Germline CDR1 and CDR2: KGHSH and LQKENI. The CDR3 sequence is CASSPPASGFYNEQFF. As DNA, the CDR3 is TGTGCCAGCTCACCACCCGCTAGCGGATTTTACAATGAGCAGTTCTTC. Combining the CDR3 with reference TRBV18 and TRBJ2-1 gives the whole variable domain NAGVMQNPRHLVRRRGQEARLRCSPMKGHSHVYWYRQLPEEGLKFMVYLQKENIIDESGMPKERFSAEFPKEGPSILRIQQVVRGDSAAYFCASSPPASGFYNEQFFGPGTRLTVL.